This passage covers 12 T cell receptor beta chains from one sample sequenced in a study of human T cells and chemical hapten exposure. MiXCR, applied by TCRdb to the RACE reads, yields one record per CDR3 protein. The table has fewer than 80,000 distinct CDR3 sequences, 10% to 13% seen once. Sample time point: patch test 2, 6 weeks after DPC sensitization. As to treatment: therapeutic diphenylcyclopropenone sensitization with weekly scalp DPC. The material was whole blood, obtained in connection with sensitization to the hapten diphenylcyclopropenone (DPC). The receptor set was obtained from a woman between 50 and 59 years old with alopecia areata. Some clones in this sample may be carry-over from other donors' samples.

The table lists this clonotype with many counts. The chain links TRBV5-1 to TRBJ2-4; 14 bases map to TRBD2. CDR3 length: 19 amino acids. From germline, CDR1 is SGHRS and CDR2 YFSETQ. Trimming cost V 3 bases and J 2 bases; bases outside gene matches: 10. This chain's CDR3 is CASSSEGLAGVVTKNIQYF. Written as DNA, the CDR3 is TGCGCCAGCAGCTCCGAGGGACTAGCGGGAGTCGTGACCAAAAACATTCAGTACTTC.

This clonotype was seen ten or more times. This chain links TRBV20-1 with TRBJ1-2, with unresolved D. The V gene lost 6 bases and the J gene lost 9 bases, with 17 bases spanning the gap. Germline V CDR1 and CDR2: DFQATT, SNEGSKA (reference sequence). The CDR3 contains 12 residues. The CDR3 reads CSAASGPARYTF. The CDR3 DNA reads TGCAGTGCCGCCTCTGGCCCCGCTCGCTACACCTTC.

The rearrangement uses TRBV5-1 and TRBJ2-5; D call uncertain. The V end was cut by 4 bases, the J end by 7 bases, with 8 bases between. The CDR3 sequence is 11 residues long. From germline, CDR1 is SGHRS and CDR2 YFSETQ. CDR3 bases: TGCGCCAGCAGCGACTTGGGGACCCAGTACTTC. Translation: CASSDLGTQYF.

V gene TRBV4-1 combines with J gene TRBJ1-5; D is ambiguous. Germline assignment: CDR1 MGHRA and CDR2 YSYEKL. V lost 0 bases, J lost 3 bases, and 9 bases lay in between. The CDR3 has 15 amino acids. CDR3 in amino acids: CASSQDRSHNQPQHF. In nucleotides, the CDR3 is TGCGCCAGCAGCCAAGATCGCAGCCACAATCAGCCCCAGCATTTT.

This clonotype was observed many times. The rearrangement links TRBV20-1 to TRBJ2-7, with D possibly matching TRBD2 (7 bases). This CDR3 is 10 amino acids long. V was cut by 5 bases and J by 8 bases, with 10 bases left in between. Germline CDR1 DFQATT, CDR2 SNEGSKA (reference sequence). CDR3 in DNA: TGCAGTGCTGGGGGGGCCCAGCAGTACTTC. Translation gives CSAGGAQQYF.

This clonotype was counted many times. The V call is TRBV27, the J call TRBJ1-1; the D gene is possibly TRBD1 (5 bases). V dropped 5 bases and J dropped 1 base, with 11 bases sitting between them. The germline CDR1 and CDR2 sequences are MNHEY and SMNVEV (reference sequence). CDR3 length: 14 residues. CDR3 region: CASSPIDRNTEAFF. The CDR3, as DNA: TGTGCCAGCAGTCCTATAGACAGGAACACTGAAGCTTTCTTT.

In its sample, this clonotype was seen many times. The chain recombines TRBV11-2 with TRBJ2-3, with D uncertain. V was shortened by 5 bases and J by 2 bases, with 17 bases between the two germline ends. The CDR3 runs 16 residues. From germline, CDR1 is SGHAT and CDR2 FQNNGV. CDR3 nucleotides: TGTGCCAGCAGCCCCTTAACGGGCCGCAACACAGATACGCAGTATTTT. It specifies CASSPLTGRNTDTQYF.

There are many counts of this clonotype. The gene calls are TRBV15 and TRBJ1-4; 7 nucleotides match TRBD1. The CDR3 contains 14 residues. V lost 3 bases, J lost 8 bases, and 6 bases stayed unmatched. The germline V gene has CDR1 LNHNV and CDR2 YYDKDF (reference sequence). CDR3 coding DNA: TGTGCCACCAGCAGCGTTACAGGGGTCGAAAAACTGTTTTTT. Translated: CATSSVTGVEKLFF.

The V gene is TRBV20-1, the J gene TRBJ2-1; 10 bases line up with TRBD1. Trimming cost V 5 bases and J 5 bases; bases outside gene matches: 6. There are 14 residues in the CDR3. In germline, CDR1 is DFQATT, CDR2 SNEGSKA (reference sequence). The CDR3 region is CSAPGQGTHNEQFF. The CDR3 bases are TGCAGTGCTCCGGGACAGGGGACGCACAATGAGCAGTTCTTC.

This clonotype showed up many times. The V and J genes are TRBV27 and TRBJ1-4, with TRBD1 identical over 9 bases. The CDR3 is 15 amino acids. Germline assignment: CDR1 MNHEY and CDR2 SMNVEV (reference sequence). The J segment lost 8 bases and the V segment lost 5 bases, leaving 9 bases of the junction unmatched. CDR3 residues: CASSLGQGGREKLFF. DNA for the CDR3: TGTGCCAGCAGTCTGGGACAGGGAGGGCGCGAAAAACTGTTTTTT.

This clonotype was detected many times. The chain uses TRBV29-1 and TRBJ2-7; no clear D gene. The CDR3 contains 14 residues. Germline CDR1 and CDR2: SQVTM and ANQGSEA. The V end lost 1 base, the J end lost 1 base, and 11 bases lay between the germline ends. In DNA form, the CDR3 reads TGCAGCGTTGAAGGGGGTAGGACGTCCTACGAGCAGTACTTC. This translates into CSVEGGRTSYEQYF.

This chain links TRBV3-1 with TRBJ2-3; D is perhaps TRBD2 (6 bases). V lost 4 bases and J lost 4, with 18 bases in between. The V gene's germline CDR1 is LGHDT and CDR2 YNNKEL (reference sequence). This CDR3 contains 16 residues. DNA of the CDR3: TGTGCCAGCAGCCGATTGTGGGAGGAAGGTGCAGATACGCAGTATTTT. Its translation is CASSRLWEEGADTQYF.